This TCR beta chain appears in the sequencing data of a study of blood T cells in healthy people across ages. In regard to this clonotype: With a much larger clone just one base away, this may be a read error.

Alongside a J-beta primer mix, a sample-barcoded 5' primer served in a second PCR lasting about 7 to 12 cycles. TCRdb re-analysed the 5' RACE reads in MiXCR, keeping a single row per CDR3 protein. The sample carries about 640,000 distinct CDR3 sequences, roughly three fifths recorded once. Germline CDR1 MGHRA, CDR2 YSYEKL. This CDR3 has 16 residues. Total RNA was isolated from each sample in quantities of at least 5.5 micrograms. This chain connects TRBV4-1 to TRBJ2-3; D possibly corresponds to TRBD1 (5 bases). The sample consisted of blood. The origin of this receptor is a man aged 55 to 70 in good health. The CDR3 here is CASNQDRGSATDTQYF. The CDR3 region has the DNA TGCGCCAGCAACCAAGATAGGGGCTCGGCCACAGATACGCAGTATTTT.